One T cell receptor beta chain is described in this entry. These data belong to a study of shared T cell receptors in the human thymus. CDR1 is MNHEY, CDR2 SVGAGI, per germline. Deletions cut 6 bases from V and 6 bases from J, with 21 bases between. There are 15 residues in the CDR3. The table came from immunoSEQ multiplex PCR; TCRdb's copy has only in-frame clones and leaves some out. The data hold under 450,000 clones, with roughly 94% observed a single time. The specimen was thymocytes. The J gene is TRBJ2-7, the V gene TRBV6-5, with D possibly being TRBD1 (6 bases). The sequence came from a human donor. CDR3 residues: CASSLSLRQVIEQYF. Written as DNA, the CDR3 is TGTGCCAGCAGCCTCTCACTTCGACAGGTAATCGAGCAGTACTTC.